Presented here are 28 T cell receptor beta chains from one specimen sequenced in a study of cytomegalovirus exposure and HLA in healthy donors. The PCR used 60 Vbeta and 13 Jbeta primers. Some clones are missing from TCRdb's copy, which holds only in-frame ones; the method was immunoSEQ multiplex PCR. The table has 55,000 to 65,000 clones, roughly 80% seen once; the top ten hold approximately 3.6%. The sample comprised PBMCs. The receptors here all came from a woman between 35 and 50 years old in good health and CMV-seropositive.

The rearrangement uses TRBV5-6 and TRBJ2-5; D uncertain. Germline lookup yields CDR1 SGHDT and CDR2 YYEEEE. The V gene lost 8 bases and the J gene lost 2 bases, with 10 bases spanning the gap. This CDR3 comprises 12 residues. CDR3 protein: CASSVPQETQYF. CDR3 nucleotide sequence: TGTGCCAGTTCGGTACCACAAGAGACCCAGTACTTC.

This rearrangement joins TRBV6-1 to TRBJ1-4; D gene unclear. The CDR3 covers 13 residues. Trimming shortened V by 11 bases and J by 6 bases, and 16 bases separated the two germline ends. CDR1 and CDR2 from the germline V gene are MNHNS and SASEGT. The CDR3 DNA follows: TGTGCCGCCAGAGAGAGGGTCGATGAAAAACTGTTTTTT. Protein product: CAARERVDEKLFF.

The rearrangement uses TRBV5-4 and TRBJ2-7, with 8 bases aligning to TRBD2. The V and J ends lost 4 bases and 5 bases, in that order; junction bases with no gene match: 8. The CDR3 runs 14 residues. The germline CDR1 and CDR2 sequences are SGHNT and YYREEE (reference sequence). CDR3 sequence: CASSPGGALNEQYF. The DNA for the CDR3 is TGTGCCAGCAGCCCCGGGGGGGCCCTGAACGAGCAGTACTTC.

The chain employs TRBV6-6 and TRBJ1-1; maybe TRBD1 (5 bases). V lost 2 bases and J 0 bases, leaving 7 bases between the germline ends. Germline lookup yields CDR1 MNHNY and CDR2 SVGAGI (reference sequence). The CDR3 totals 14 residues. CDR3 nucleotide sequence: TGTGCCAGCAGTTACAACAGGATGAACACTGAAGCTTTCTTT. The encoded protein is CASSYNRMNTEAFF.

This sequence joins TRBV6-1 and TRBJ1-3; 9 nucleotides match TRBD1. V lost 7 bases, J lost 8 bases, and 12 bases stayed unmatched. This CDR3 comprises 15 residues. Germline-derived CDR1 and CDR2 are MNHNS and SASEGT. The CDR3 loop is CASMSGTGIEYTIYF. CDR3 sequence (DNA): TGTGCCAGCATGTCCGGGACAGGGATAGAATACACCATATATTTT.

J is TRBJ1-4 and V is TRBV11-2, with 8 positions matching TRBD1. Trimming removed 5 bases from V and 3 bases from J; junction bases left unmatched: 8. The CDR3 is 16 amino acids. Germline CDR1 is SGHAT and CDR2 is FQNNGV. DNA of the CDR3: TGTGCCAGCAGCCCGTTGACAGGGGAGCCTAATGAAAAACTGTTTTTT. This gives the protein CASSPLTGEPNEKLFF. Variable domain in full (rest from reference TRBV11-2 and TRBJ1-4): EAGVAQSPRYKIIEKRQSVAFWCNPISGHATLYWYQQILGQGPKLLIQFQNNGVVDDSQLPKDRFSAERLKGVDSTLKIQPAKLEDSAVYLCASSPLTGEPNEKLFFGSGTQLSVL.

In DNA, the CDR3 is TGTGCCAGCAGTTTAGGTAGTCCGGGGATCATCATGTCCAACCACTACGAGCAGTACTTC. Protein product: CASSLGSPGIIMSNHYEQYF. The rearrangement joins TRBV27 to TRBJ2-7; the D gene is possibly TRBD2 (5 bases). The CDR3 covers 20 residues. Germline CDR1 and CDR2: MNHEY and SMNVEV (reference sequence). Trimming cost V 2 bases and J 3 bases, with 29 bases left between them.

The rearrangement links TRBV5-4 to TRBJ2-5, with D perhaps matching TRBD2 (6 bases). V was clipped by 1 base and J by 5 bases, with 21 bases between them. This CDR3 region has 17 residues. Per germline, CDR1 SGHNT and CDR2 YYREEE (reference sequence). CDR3 amino acids: CASSLFGTSPGRETQYF. The CDR3, as DNA: TGTGCCAGCAGCTTGTTTGGGACTTCCCCGGGTAGGGAGACCCAGTACTTC.

J is TRBJ1-6 and V is TRBV6-5; possibly TRBD1 for D (6 bases). Germline V CDR1 and CDR2: MNHEY, SVGAGI. V was trimmed by 2 bases and J by 10 bases, leaving 18 bases between them. The CDR3 runs to 16 residues. CDR3 region: CASSYGRGGASSPLHF. CDR3 nucleotides: TGTGCCAGCAGTTACGGGAGGGGGGGTGCTAGCTCACCCCTCCACTTT.

The J gene is TRBJ1-1, the V gene TRBV27; D is unresolved. Germline V CDR1 and CDR2: MNHEY, SMNVEV (reference sequence). The V end lost 6 bases, the J end lost 4 bases, and 15 bases lay between the germline ends. The CDR3 has 14 amino acids. The DNA of the CDR3 is TGTGCCAGCAGAGAATTTGATGGGCGCACTGAAGCTTTCTTT. Translating it yields CASREFDGRTEAFF.

The chain combines TRBV19 with TRBJ2-7; TRBD2 matches 9 bases. V lost 4 bases to trimming and J lost 0 bases; unmatched junction nucleotides: 1. This CDR3 is 14 amino acids long. Germline CDR1 and CDR2: LNHDA and SQIVND (reference sequence). The CDR3 DNA sequence: TGTGCCAGTAGTACTAGCGGGACCTCCTACGAGCAGTACTTC. Translation: CASSTSGTSYEQYF.

J is TRBJ1-1 and V is TRBV5-1, with TRBD1 identical over 7 bases. V shed 2 bases, J shed 6 bases, and the junction held 4 bases outside the gene matches. The CDR3 loop spans 13 amino acids. CDR1 SGHRS and CDR2 YFSETQ come from the germline V gene. The CDR3 DNA sequence: TGCGCCAGCAGCTTACAGGGGAGGTCTGAAGCTTTCTTT. Translating gives CASSLQGRSEAFF.

The rearrangement uses TRBV6-6 and TRBJ2-5, with D tentatively TRBD2 (5 bases). Germline V CDR1 and CDR2: MNHNY, SVGAGI (reference sequence). V was shortened by 7 bases and J by 0 bases, with 15 bases between the two germline ends. The CDR3 covers 15 residues. The CDR3 DNA is TGTGCCAGCAAAAGGTCGGCTAGCCACCAAGAGACCCAGTACTTC. The encoded protein is CASKRSASHQETQYF.

The V call is TRBV7-9, the J call TRBJ2-1; 10 positions agree with TRBD1. The V gene end was trimmed by 5 bases and the J gene end by 5 bases; junction bases not matched to a gene: 6. Germline V gene data show CDR1 as SEHNR and CDR2 as FQNEAQ (reference sequence). This CDR3 has 15 residues. CDR3 in DNA: TGTGCCAGCAGCCCGGGACAGGGGAGGAACAATGAGCAGTTCTTC. It is translated as CASSPGQGRNNEQFF. Together with reference TRBV7-9 and TRBJ2-1, the CDR3 gives the full variable domain: DTGVSQNPRHKITKRGQNVTFRCDPISEHNRLYWYRQTLGQGPEFLTYFQNEAQLEKSRLLSDRFSAERPKGSFSTLEIQRTEQGDSAMYLCASSPGQGRNNEQFFGPGTRLTVL.

Points on this clone: Sequence at one end of the junction differs from germline and may be a read error. The rearrangement joins TRBV6-6 to TRBJ1-2, with a tentative D call TRBD1 (5 bases). CDR3 length equals 13 residues. Germline V gene data show CDR1 as MNHNY and CDR2 as SVGAGI (reference sequence). CDR3 bases: TGTGCCAGCAGTTACTTCTCAGGGAATGGTTACACCTTC. Its protein is CASSYFSGNGYTF.

This chain uses TRBV28 with TRBJ2-3; 8 bases fit TRBD2. The CDR3 runs to 15 residues. V dropped 6 bases and J dropped 2; count of bases not matched to a gene: 7. Germline assignment: CDR1 MDHEN and CDR2 SYDVKM. In DNA, the CDR3 is TGTGCCAGCAGGCGAGCGGGGGTGAACACAGATACGCAGTATTTT. This gives the protein CASRRAGVNTDTQYF.

There are a few counts of this clone. This chain links TRBV11-2 with TRBJ1-1; no reliable D call. CDR1 is SGHAT, CDR2 FQNNGV, per germline. This CDR3 is built from 12 residues. Between the trimmed V and J ends, which lost 5 bases and 5 bases, there was a span of 9 bases. CDR3 loop: CASSPRRTEAFF. The CDR3 DNA reads as TGTGCCAGCAGCCCCCGTCGGACTGAAGCTTTCTTT.

This sequence joins TRBV5-6 and TRBJ2-5; the D is unclear. Germline V gene lookup returns CDR1 SGHDT and CDR2 YYEEEE. With 2 bases removed from V and 5 bases from J, the gap between germline ends came to 7 bases. The CDR3 contains 12 residues. The CDR3 DNA follows: TGTGCCAGCAGCTTAACATTCGAGACCCAGTACTTC. Encoded protein: CASSLTFETQYF.

The DNA of the CDR3 is TGTGCCAGCACCCGGGACAGTTCCTACGAGCAGTACTTC. Translation: CASTRDSSYEQYF. The rearrangement links TRBV6-1 to TRBJ2-7; 7 nucleotides agree with TRBD1. CDR3 length: 13 residues. With 7 bases clipped from V and 1 base from J, the junction kept 4 bases outside the gene matches. CDR1 and CDR2 (germline): MNHNS, SASEGT.

The V and J genes are TRBV5-1 and TRBJ2-2, with a possible D match to TRBD1 (6 bases). Trimming took 4 bases from V and 5 from J, leaving 18 bases between them. Germline loops: CDR1 SGHRS, CDR2 YFSETQ. The CDR3 extends over 16 amino acids. The CDR3 coding sequence is TGCGCCAGCAGCGGACCAGGACAGCTTGAAACCGGGGAGCTGTTTTTT. This codes for CASSGPGQLETGELFF.

The V and J genes are TRBV19 and TRBJ1-2; a weak D match, TRBD1 (6 bases). The V end was cut by 3 bases, the J end by 4 bases, with 15 bases between. Germline lookup yields CDR1 LNHDA and CDR2 SQIVND (reference sequence). CDR3 length: 15 amino acids. CDR3 protein: CASSMTGGDPYGYTF. CDR3 coding DNA: TGTGCCAGTAGTATGACGGGGGGCGACCCCTATGGCTACACCTTC. Variable domain in full (rest from reference TRBV19 and TRBJ1-2): DGGITQSPKYLFRKEGQNVTLSCEQNLNHDAMYWYRQDPGQGLRLIYYSQIVNDFQKGDIAEGYSVSREKKESFPLTVTSAQKNPTAFYLCASSMTGGDPYGYTFGSGTRLTVV.

This clone was seen only once. One end of the junction varies from germline; a read error may be responsible. This specimen includes other DNA sequences encoding the same CDR3. The rearrangement uses TRBV9 and TRBJ2-5, with 8 positions matching TRBD2. The CDR3 covers 15 residues. Germline V gene sequence: CDR1 SGDLS, CDR2 YYNGEE. The CDR3 DNA is TGCGCCAGCAGCATCGCTAGCGGGTACGGAGAGACCCAGTACTTC. It yields the protein CASSIASGYGETQYF.

The chain uses TRBV6-4 and TRBJ1-1, with 8 nucleotides matching TRBD1. Trimming at V came to 5 bases and at J to 5 bases, leaving 4 bases not matched to a gene. CDR1 MRHNA and CDR2 SNTAGT come from the germline V gene. CDR3 length: 13 residues. The DNA of the CDR3 is TGTGCCAGCAGTTCACAGGGGGATACTGAAGCTTTCTTT. This encodes CASSSQGDTEAFF.

This clone was found once. This chain connects TRBV27 to TRBJ1-6; D is perhaps TRBD1 (5 bases). The V and J ends lost 3 bases and 9 bases respectively, with 18 bases between them. The CDR3 totals 16 residues. Germline V gene data show CDR1 as MNHEY and CDR2 as SMNVEV (reference sequence). CDR3 loop: CASSLEGPSWGSPLHF. The DNA for the CDR3 is TGTGCCAGCAGTTTGGAGGGACCCTCCTGGGGTTCACCCCTCCACTTT.

The chain links TRBV2 to TRBJ2-5; TRBD1 agrees at 10 bases. Per germline, CDR1 SNHLY and CDR2 FYNNEI. The CDR3 has 15 residues. V was pared by 5 bases and J by 5 bases, with 8 bases of the junction left unmatched. CDR3 DNA sequence: TGTGCCAGCAGTCCCGGGACAGGGGTTTGGGAGACCCAGTACTTC. As protein: CASSPGTGVWETQYF.

This clone was recorded a few times. The genes are TRBV5-4 and TRBJ2-7, with TRBD1 matching over 10 bases. V lost 0 bases and J lost 3; bases outside the gene matches: 3. In germline, CDR1 is SGHNT, CDR2 YYREEE (reference sequence). This CDR3 region has 15 residues. The chain's CDR3 is CASSLGGQGRYEQYF. CDR3 nucleotide sequence: TGTGCCAGCAGCTTGGGGGGACAGGGGCGCTACGAGCAGTACTTC.

CDR3 in DNA: TGCGCCAGCAGGGGAACTGGGACAGGCATGAACACTGAAGCTTTCTTT. It specifies CASRGTGTGMNTEAFF. The chain uses TRBV4-1 and TRBJ1-1, with TRBD1 identical over 8 bases. Per the germline V gene, CDR1 is MGHRA and CDR2 is YSYEKL. V trimming: 6 bases; J trimming: 0 bases; junction bases outside the gene matches: 9. The CDR3 length is 16 residues.

The chain carries TRBV5-8 and TRBJ1-1, with D tentatively TRBD1 (5 bases). CDR1 is SGHTS and CDR2 is YDEGEE in the germline V gene. This CDR3 comprises 15 residues. V lost 4 bases and J 6 bases, leaving 19 bases between the germline ends. DNA for the CDR3: TGTGCCAGCAGCAAACCTTACAGCCAACAGGCTGAAGCTTTCTTT. Translation: CASSKPYSQQAEAFF.